Sequencing of this T cell receptor beta chain was carried out in a study of multiple sclerosis patients with progressive multifocal leukoencephalopathy. Only in-frame clones appear in the TCRdb table, and some are missing; sequencing was by immunoSEQ multiplex PCR. The repertoire holds approximately 31,000 clones, with about 90% as singletons. The time point denotes: time of PML onset. Germline CDR1 is LNHDA and CDR2 is SQIVND (reference sequence). J lost 1 base, V lost 3 bases, and 1 base had no gene match. The CDR3 is 14 amino acids. The study's findings and limits: It is unclear whether the findings reflect JC virus infection or general immunocompromise. TRBV and TRBJ usage showed no common pattern when PML developed. Before and during natalizumab, the clones expanded at PML already existed.

This clone was recorded only once. What it binds is unknown. The V and J genes are TRBV19 and TRBJ2-3; 7 nucleotides line up with TRBD2. The material sequenced was PBMCs, taken from a patient treated with natalizumab. The TCR originated in a human donor with progressive multifocal leukoencephalopathy. The CDR3 loop is CASSILAGTDTQYF. In nucleotides, the CDR3 is TGTGCCAGTAGTATTCTAGCGGGCACAGATACGCAGTATTTT.